A selection of T cell receptor beta chains follows, all from one sample in a study of chemoradiotherapy in HPV16-positive cancers. Clones were sequenced by immunoSEQ multiplex PCR, and TCRdb holds only the in-frame ones, with some missing. The sample shows around 33,000 clones, around 88% of them seen only once. Sequencing used blood, obtained from a patient who underwent chemoradiotherapy. The source of these receptors is a human donor with HPV-associated anogenital cancer. The CDR3 runs from the conserved cysteine through the conserved F or W. The D gene is left open where the match is weak.

>-|TRBJ2-2|TRBV21-1
CASKGQGTGELFF
>-|TRBJ2-7|TRBV7-9
CASSLSDEQYF
>TRBD1|TRBJ2-5|TRBV30
CAWSGGQSQETQYF
>-|TRBJ1-2|TRBV9
CASSVSNLSRGGYTF
>-|TRBJ2-3|TRBV18
CASSPGTDTQYF
>-|TRBJ1-6|TRBV28
CASSLDTYNSPLHF
>TRBD1|TRBJ2-7|TRBV6-5
CASSYSTGTGVREQYF
>-|TRBJ2-5|TRBV4-1
CASSQGLGQETQYF
>TRBD1|TRBJ2-5|TRBV18
CASSNNRGEETQYF
>-|TRBJ1-3|TRBV9
CASSVEGEGRGNTIYF
>-|TRBJ2-1|TRBV6-1
CASSENPFAYNEQFF
>-|TRBJ1-1|TRBV5-1
CASSREQGMNTEAFF
>TRBD1|TRBJ1-2|TRBV10-2
CASSGGQNYGYTF
>TRBD1|TRBJ2-7|TRBV7-6
CASSFKGAYEQYF
>-|TRBJ2-5|TRBV29-1
CSVRLVLQETQYF
>TRBD1|TRBJ1-6|TRBV30
CAWALQGDSPLHF
>-|TRBJ1-2|TRBV4-1
CASSQDPGGYTF
>-|TRBJ1-5|TRBV29-1
CRGGYSNQPQHF
>TRBD1|TRBJ1-1|TRBV7-9
CASSGPGTGPNTEAFF
>-|TRBJ2-7|TRBV5-8
CASGPSSYEQYF
>TRBD1|TRBJ2-4|TRBV27
CASRQGARSENIQYF
>-|TRBJ2-7|TRBV28
CASSFWTDSYEQYF
>TRBD1|TRBJ1-5|TRBV4-1
CASSPLGQDVLGNQPQHF
>TRBD1|TRBJ2-3|TRBV9
CASSGRTGLGGTDTQYF
>-|TRBJ1-1|TRBV18
CASSPGNTEAFF
>TRBD2|TRBJ2-1|TRBV7-2
CASSLDTGLVVNEQFF
>TRBD2|TRBJ2-2|TRBV6-1
CASSGGGANTGELFF
>TRBD1|TRBJ2-7|TRBV7-6
CASSLGDRAIYEQYF
>-|TRBJ1-5|TRBV4-1
CASSQEQLSNQPQHF
>TRBD1|TRBJ1-2|TRBV6-5
CASSPAGTANYGYTF
>-|TRBJ2-5|TRBV27
CASRGAGTQYF
>-|TRBJ1-1|TRBV6-1
CASKMTDRTEAFF
>-|TRBJ1-5|TRBV28
CASSFPGWGAGNQPQHF
>-|TRBJ1-3|TRBV5-1
CASSLGRVDSGNTIYF
>-|TRBJ1-4|TRBV28
CASSFPVGGGKLFF
>-|TRBJ1-2|TRBV9
CASRAGNYGYTF
>TRBD1|TRBJ1-1|TRBV5-6
CASSLEGATEAFF
>TRBD1|TRBJ1-2|TRBV2
CASSELDRYGYTF
>-|TRBJ1-1|TRBV19
CASSIGLTEAFF
>-|TRBJ2-5|TRBV5-6
CASSLRNGETQYF
>-|TRBJ1-1|TRBV7-9
CVSSLGSPAFF
>-|TRBJ1-6|TRBV2
CASSDLGGSNSPLHF
>-|TRBJ1-4|TRBV19
CASRSSGNEKLFF
>-|TRBJ1-2|TRBV28
CASSFFQGGYTF
>TRBD1|TRBJ2-5|TRBV27
CASSRPPGTGETQYF
>-|TRBJ2-1|TRBV23-1
CASRGSGGNHEQFF
>TRBD1|TRBJ1-2|TRBV19
CASSFRDRAANGYTF
>TRBD2|TRBJ2-1|TRBV7-9
CASSHKLRLAGAYNEQFF
>TRBD1|TRBJ2-7|TRBV18
CASSPTGGYEQYF
>-|TRBJ1-5|TRBV5-1
CASSLGQGGPQHF
>TRBD2|TRBJ2-3|TRBV30
CAWRLAGDTDTQYF
>TRBD1|TRBJ1-1|TRBV5-1
CASSSWTGGFTEAFF
>-|TRBJ1-1|TRBV4-1
CASSRGNTEAFF
>-|TRBJ2-4|TRBV5-4
CASSLDLQLGLNIQYF
>TRBD2|TRBJ2-1|TRBV2
CASSALAGGDNEQFF
>TRBD1|TRBJ2-7|TRBV27
CASSRGTGGHEQYF
>-|TRBJ1-1|TRBV2
CASSGDRLNTEAFF
>-|TRBJ2-1|TRBV28
CASSLGRSYNEQFF